These 20 T cell receptor beta chains were all obtained from the same sample, sequenced in a study of regulatory T cells in long-lasting Graves disease. Libraries of TCR beta came from iRepertoire HTBI primers plus Arm-PCR of CDR3 regions. TCRdb analysed the multiplex PCR reads with MiXCR anew, one entry per CDR3 protein. Among fewer than 650,000 distinct CDR3 sequences listed, roughly 16% were seen once. Time point meaning: newly diagnosed GD, antithyroid drugs for less than 3 months. Making the TCR library involved RNA that had been extracted from PBMCs. This sample also belongs to another study, concerning T cells in Graves' hyperthyroidism and ophthalmopathy.

The sample in question was peripheral blood mononuclear cells (PBMCs), obtained at new diagnosis, from a patient treated with antithyroid drugs. The receptors originated from a young man with Graves disease.

The gene calls are TRBV9 and TRBJ2-2; D is unclear. Germline CDR1 reads SGDLS; CDR2 reads YYNGEE. The CDR3 is 16 amino acids. Trimming removed 0 bases from V and 0 bases from J, with 9 bases in between. The CDR3: CASSVGVGSNTGELFF. CDR3 DNA: TGTGCCAGCAGCGTAGGGGTCGGGTCGAACACCGGGGAGCTGTTTTTT.

This clonotype appeared a few times. The chain joins TRBV2 to TRBJ2-3; 10 nucleotides match TRBD1. The V segment lost 4 bases and the J segment 2 bases; nucleotides outside the gene matches: 6. CDR3 size: 16 residues. Germline CDR1 is SNHLY and CDR2 is FYNNEI. The CDR3 DNA sequence: TGTGCCAGCAGTGCTGGGACAGGGGAATTCACAGATACGCAGTATTTT. Protein product: CASSAGTGEFTDTQYF. The full variable domain, rest sourced from reference TRBV2 and TRBJ2-3, is EPEVTQTPSHQVTQMGQEVILRCVPISNHLYFYWYRQILGQKVEFLVSFYNNEISEKSEIFDDQFSVERPDGSNFTLKIRSTKLEDSAMYFCASSAGTGEFTDTQYFGPGTRLTVL.

V is TRBV20-1 and J is TRBJ2-1; 10 bases agree with TRBD2. The CDR3 length is 14 residues. J was trimmed by 5 bases and V by 3 bases; bases with no gene match: 4. The germline gives CDR1 DFQATT, CDR2 SNEGSKA (reference sequence). CDR3 sequence: CSASLSGRNNEQFF. The CDR3 DNA sequence: TGCAGTGCTAGCCTTAGCGGGAGGAACAATGAGCAGTTCTTC.

This clonotype has just a few counts. The chain uses TRBV5-1 and TRBJ1-2, with D possibly being TRBD1 (5 bases). The CDR3 contains 14 residues. Trimming pared 0 bases from V and 4 bases from J, leaving 10 bases between. Germline CDR1 SGHRS, CDR2 YFSETQ. The CDR3 DNA sequence: TGCGCCAGCAGCTTGGCCCAGGGTTTCTATGGCTACACCTTC. Encoded protein: CASSLAQGFYGYTF. Looking up the rest from reference TRBV5-1 and TRBJ1-2 gives the full variable domain: KAGVTQTPRYLIKTRGQQVTLSCSPISGHRSVSWYQQTPGQGLQFLFEYFSETQRNKGNFPGRFSGRQFSNSRSEMNVSTLELGDSALYLCASSLAQGFYGYTFGSGTRLTVV.

This clonotype came up many times. The rearrangement joins TRBV11-3 to TRBJ2-1, with a weak D call TRBD2 (6 bases). Germline loops: CDR1 SGHNT, CDR2 YENEEA. With 2 bases removed from V and 6 bases from J, the gap between germline ends came to 14 bases. CDR3 length: 15 residues. For the CDR3, the DNA is TGTGCCAGCAGCTTACAAGCGGGTAGCCCCAATGAGCAGTTCTTC. It codes for CASSLQAGSPNEQFF. Full variable domain (remainder filled in from reference TRBV11-3 and TRBJ2-1): EAGVVQSPRYKIIEKKQPVAFWCNPISGHNTLYWYLQNLGQGPELLIRYENEEAVDDSQLPKDRFSAERLKGVDSTLKIQPAELGDSAVYLCASSLQAGSPNEQFFGPGTRLTVL.

The chain carries TRBV5-1 and TRBJ2-1, with TRBD2 matching over 8 bases. Germline CDR1 and CDR2: SGHRS and YFSETQ. The CDR3 is 17 residues long. The ends lost 5 bases at V and 1 base at J; junction bases unmatched: 11. The CDR3 loop is CASSFAGTRVSYNEQFF. CDR3 nucleotide sequence: TGCGCCAGCAGTTTTGCCGGGACTAGAGTTTCCTACAATGAGCAGTTCTTC.

At least ten counts were recorded for this clonotype. This chain joins TRBV7-9 and TRBJ2-7; D remains unclear. CDR3 length: 14 residues. Deletions cut 1 base from V and 6 bases from J, with 13 bases between. Per germline, CDR1 SEHNR and CDR2 FQNEAQ (reference sequence). Written as DNA, the CDR3 is TGTGCCAGCAGCTTAGTATCAGTCGCTAGCGAGCAGTACTTC. Encoded protein: CASSLVSVASEQYF.

This CDR3 reads CASSSHIGGGGTDTQYF. The DNA of the CDR3 is TGCGCCAGCAGCTCGCATATAGGGGGTGGAGGCACAGATACGCAGTATTTT. The chain combines TRBV5-1 with TRBJ2-3; TRBD1 might be the D (6 bases). V was shortened by 3 bases and J by 1 base, with 18 bases between the two germline ends. Germline loops: CDR1 SGHRS, CDR2 YFSETQ. The length of the CDR3 is 17 residues. Using reference TRBV5-1 and TRBJ2-3 for the parts outside the CDR3, the full variable domain is KAGVTQTPRYLIKTRGQQVTLSCSPISGHRSVSWYQQTPGQGLQFLFEYFSETQRNKGNFPGRFSGRQFSNSRSEMNVSTLELGDSALYLCASSSHIGGGGTDTQYFGPGTRLTVL.

This clonotype was observed many times. V gene TRBV7-9 combines with J gene TRBJ2-7, with 13 nucleotides matching TRBD2. There are 15 residues in the CDR3. J lost 2 bases, V lost 6 bases, and 4 bases had no gene match. Germline V lookup: CDR1 SEHNR, CDR2 FQNEAQ (reference sequence). The CDR3 loop reads CASSQTSGRTYEQYF. The CDR3 DNA sequence: TGTGCCAGCAGTCAGACTAGCGGGAGGACCTACGAGCAGTACTTC.

About this clonotype: This sequence may be a read error, since a much larger clone differs from it by one base. The rearrangement joins TRBV20-1 to TRBJ1-2; 7 positions agree with TRBD1. Germline assignment: CDR1 DFQATT and CDR2 SNEGSKA (reference sequence). The CDR3 is made up of 12 amino acids. The CDR3 bases are TGCAGTGCTAGGGGGACAGCTGATGGCTGCACCTTC. Its translation is CSARGTADGCTF.

This clonotype was recorded many times. The chain uses TRBV12-3 or TRBV12-4 and TRBJ2-7; 11 bases agree with TRBD2. V gave up 9 bases and J gave up 6 bases; unmatched junction bases: 7. This CDR3 has 13 amino acids. This CDR3 is CASHSGRASEQYF. CDR3 coding DNA: TGTGCCAGTCATAGCGGGAGGGCCTCCGAGCAGTACTTC.

Only a few counts were recorded for this clonotype. It differs at one base from a far larger clone, so likely a read error. The rearrangement joins TRBV12-5 to TRBJ2-1, with 7 bases identical to TRBD2. CDR1 and CDR2 (germline): LGHNT, FRNRAP. Losses at the gene ends were 5 bases for V and 10 bases for J; bases not matched to a gene: 14. The CDR3 is 15 residues long. CDR3 nucleotide sequence: TGTGCTAGTGGTCCGGGCCGGCGGGAGAACTACGAGCAGTTCTTC. This sequence encodes CASGPGRRENYEQFF.

This clonotype was seen at least ten times. This chain uses TRBV20-1 with TRBJ2-1, with 10 bases matching TRBD2. The CDR3 consists of 17 residues. Germline-derived CDR1 and CDR2 are DFQATT and SNEGSKA (reference sequence). Trimming cost V 0 bases and J 6 bases; bases outside gene matches: 11. DNA of the CDR3: TGCAGTGCTAGAGATCGGGAGCGGGAGGGCCCCGCCAATGAGCAGTTCTTC. It is translated as CSARDREREGPANEQFF.

The chain carries TRBV5-5 and TRBJ2-3; D is possibly TRBD2 (5 bases). Germline V gene lookup returns CDR1 SGHKS and CDR2 YYEKEE (reference sequence). CDR3 length: 16 residues. Trimming left V 4 bases short and J 1 base short, with 16 bases between. This CDR3 reads CASSPAGSAGTDTQYF. As DNA, the CDR3 is TGTGCCAGCAGCCCCGCCGGTAGCGCCGGCACAGATACGCAGTATTTT.

This clonotype was observed a handful of times. V and J are TRBV20-1 and TRBJ2-1; 10 nucleotides line up with TRBD2. The ends lost 6 bases at V and 6 bases at J; junction bases unmatched: 11. The CDR3 spans 15 residues. Germline V gives CDR1 DFQATT, CDR2 SNEGSKA (reference sequence). The chain's CDR3 is CSANPGLARFNEQFF. Written as DNA, the CDR3 is TGCAGTGCCAATCCGGGACTAGCGCGGTTCAATGAGCAGTTCTTC.

This chain uses TRBV7-2 with TRBJ2-1; 7 nucleotides match TRBD2. The V gene end was trimmed by 5 bases and the J gene end by 4 bases; junction bases not matched to a gene: 8. Germline V lookup: CDR1 SGHTA, CDR2 FQGNSA. This CDR3 spans 15 amino acids. The CDR3 sequence: CASSTSGTIYNEQFF. CDR3 nucleotide sequence: TGTGCCAGCAGCACATCCGGGACTATATACAATGAGCAGTTCTTC.

In this sample, this clonotype turned up many times. The chain has TRBV27 and TRBJ2-1, with no clear D. Germline V gene sequence: CDR1 MNHEY, CDR2 SMNVEV (reference sequence). CDR3 length equals 12 residues. The ends were cut back, 2 bases at V and 10 bases at J, with 9 bases in the middle. CDR3 sequence reads: CASSLPGMEQFF. CDR3 coding DNA: TGTGCCAGCAGTTTACCAGGAATGGAGCAGTTCTTC.

This clonotype was picked up many times. V usage is TRBV12-3 or TRBV12-4 and J usage is TRBJ1-4; 8 bases map to TRBD1. This CDR3 contains 16 residues. V was pared by 9 bases and J by 8 bases, with 17 bases of the junction left unmatched. CDR3 residues: CASCPIYYRGKEKLFF. The CDR3, as DNA: TGTGCCAGTTGTCCTATATACTACAGGGGGAAAGAAAAACTGTTTTTT.

This clonotype was recorded many times. The genes are TRBV20-1 and TRBJ2-3; D ambiguous. CDR1 and CDR2 from the germline V gene are DFQATT and SNEGSKA (reference sequence). The CDR3 covers 11 residues. V shed 5 bases and J shed 6 bases, with 9 bases lying between them. CDR3 nucleotides: TGCAGTGCTGGCCACTTGGATACGCAGTATTTT. It encodes CSAGHLDTQYF.

This clonotype was picked up a small number of times. The chain is built from TRBV2 and TRBJ2-7, with D possibly being TRBD2 (5 bases). The V end was cut by 6 bases, the J end by 3 bases, with 18 bases between. The CDR3 runs to 15 residues. Germline lookup yields CDR1 SNHLY and CDR2 FYNNEI. The CDR3 DNA reads TGTGCCAGCAGCACACGGACCGAACGGGGCTACGAGCAGTACTTC. It yields the protein CASSTRTERGYEQYF.